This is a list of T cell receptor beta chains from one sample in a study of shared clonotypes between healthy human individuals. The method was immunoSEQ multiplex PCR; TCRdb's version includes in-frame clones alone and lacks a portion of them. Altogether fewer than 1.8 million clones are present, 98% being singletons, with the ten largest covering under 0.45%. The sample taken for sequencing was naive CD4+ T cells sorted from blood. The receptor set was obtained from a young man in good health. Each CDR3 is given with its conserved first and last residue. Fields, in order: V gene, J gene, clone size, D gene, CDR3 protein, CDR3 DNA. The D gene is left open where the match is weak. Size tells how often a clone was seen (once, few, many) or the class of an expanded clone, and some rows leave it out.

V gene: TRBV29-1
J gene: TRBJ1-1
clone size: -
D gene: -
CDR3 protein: CSVEEGPAFF
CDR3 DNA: TGCAGCGTTGAAGAGGGGCCGGCTTTCTTT

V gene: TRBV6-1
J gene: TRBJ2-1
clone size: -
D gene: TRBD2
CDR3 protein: CASRQPGLAGDEQFF
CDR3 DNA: TGTGCCAGCAGACAACCGGGACTAGCGGGCGATGAGCAGTTCTTC

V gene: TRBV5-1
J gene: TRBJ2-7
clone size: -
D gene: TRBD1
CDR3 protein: CASSPDIGGPYEQYF
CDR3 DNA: TGCGCCAGCAGCCCGGATATAGGGGGCCCCTACGAGCAGTACTTC

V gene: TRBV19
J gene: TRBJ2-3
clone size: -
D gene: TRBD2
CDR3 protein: CASTLGLTESDTQYF
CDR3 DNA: TGTGCCAGTACCCTGGGACTAACAGAATCCGATACGCAGTATTTT

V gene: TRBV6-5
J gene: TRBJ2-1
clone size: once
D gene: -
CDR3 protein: CASSYRQNNEQFF
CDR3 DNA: TGTGCCAGCAGTTACAGGCAGAACAATGAGCAGTTCTTC

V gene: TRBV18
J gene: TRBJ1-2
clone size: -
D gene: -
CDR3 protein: CASSPVTGINYGYTF
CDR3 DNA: TGTGCCAGCTCACCTGTGACAGGTATAAACTATGGCTACACCTTC

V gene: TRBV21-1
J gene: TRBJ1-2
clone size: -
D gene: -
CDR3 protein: CASSKRQGGTF
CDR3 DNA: TGTGCCAGCAGCAAAAGACAGGGCGGCACCTTC

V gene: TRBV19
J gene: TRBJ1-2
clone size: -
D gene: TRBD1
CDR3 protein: CASRPTGPDYGYTF
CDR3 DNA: TGTGCCAGTAGGCCGACAGGGCCCGACTATGGCTACACCTTC

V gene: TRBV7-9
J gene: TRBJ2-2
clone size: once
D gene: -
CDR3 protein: CASSLAVRGGDTGELFF
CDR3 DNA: TGTGCCAGCAGCTTAGCCGTCCGCGGTGGGGACACCGGGGAGCTGTTTTTT

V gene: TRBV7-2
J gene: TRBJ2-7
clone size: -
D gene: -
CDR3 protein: CASRAGSPVGEQYF
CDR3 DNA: TGTGCCAGCCGGGCCGGATCCCCTGTGGGCGAGCAGTACTTC

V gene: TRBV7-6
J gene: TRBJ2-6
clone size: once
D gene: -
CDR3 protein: CASASYRADGSGANVLTF
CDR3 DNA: TGTGCCAGCGCCTCGTACAGGGCCGACGGATCTGGGGCCAACGTCCTGACTTTC

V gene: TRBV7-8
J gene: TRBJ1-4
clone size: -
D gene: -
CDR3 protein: CASSLGLPGELFF
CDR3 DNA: TGTGCCAGCAGCTTAGGACTGCCGGGGGAACTGTTTTTT

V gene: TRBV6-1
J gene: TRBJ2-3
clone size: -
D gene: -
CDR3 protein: CASSEPAGPDTQYF
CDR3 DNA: TGTGCCAGCAGTGAACCGGCGGGTCCAGATACGCAGTATTTT

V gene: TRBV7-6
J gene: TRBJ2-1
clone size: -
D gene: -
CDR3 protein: CASSIRRLNEQFF
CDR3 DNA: TGTGCCAGCAGCATAAGACGGCTAAATGAGCAGTTCTTC

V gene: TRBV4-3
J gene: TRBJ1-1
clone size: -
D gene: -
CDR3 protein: CASSQDRNTEAFF
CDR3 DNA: TGCGCCAGCAGCCAGGACAGGAACACTGAAGCTTTCTTT

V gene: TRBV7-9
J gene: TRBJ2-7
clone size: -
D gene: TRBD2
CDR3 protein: CASSLGLAENEQYF
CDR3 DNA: TGTGCCAGCAGCTTAGGACTAGCGGAAAACGAGCAGTACTTC

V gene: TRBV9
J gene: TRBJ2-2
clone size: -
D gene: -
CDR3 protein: CASSKTGHLTGELFF
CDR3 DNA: TGTGCCAGCAGCAAGACAGGACATCTCACCGGGGAGCTGTTTTTT

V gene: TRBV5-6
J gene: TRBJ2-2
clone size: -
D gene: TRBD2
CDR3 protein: CASSLVAGGTGELFF
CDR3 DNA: TGTGCCAGCAGCTTGGTGGCGGGAGGCACCGGGGAGCTGTTTTTT

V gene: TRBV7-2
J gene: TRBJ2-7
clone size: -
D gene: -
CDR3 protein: CASSLARTYEQYF
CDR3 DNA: TGTGCCAGCAGCTTAGCCCGAACCTACGAGCAGTACTTC

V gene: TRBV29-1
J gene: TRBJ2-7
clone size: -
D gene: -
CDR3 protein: CSVAAPEVRLGEQYF
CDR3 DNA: TGCAGCGTTGCGGCACCTGAGGTGCGTTTGGGCGAGCAGTACTTC

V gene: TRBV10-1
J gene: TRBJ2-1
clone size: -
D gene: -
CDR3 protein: CASSSGATYNEQFF
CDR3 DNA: TGCGCCAGCAGTTCAGGGGCCACCTACAATGAGCAGTTCTTC

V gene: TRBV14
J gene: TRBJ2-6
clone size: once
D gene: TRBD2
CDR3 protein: CASSQALAGKPPGANVLTF
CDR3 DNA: TGTGCCAGCAGCCAGGCACTAGCGGGAAAACCCCCCGGGGCCAACGTCCTGACTTTC

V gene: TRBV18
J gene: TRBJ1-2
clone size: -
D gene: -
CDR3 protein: CASSPKQGPNYGYTF
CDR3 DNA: TGTGCCAGCTCACCGAAACAGGGTCCAAACTATGGCTACACCTTC

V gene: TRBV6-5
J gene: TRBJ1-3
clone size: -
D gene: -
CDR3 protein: CASGASGNTIYF
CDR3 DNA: TGTGCCAGCGGGGCCAGTGGAAACACCATATATTTT

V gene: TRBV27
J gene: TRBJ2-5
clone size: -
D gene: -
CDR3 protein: CASSFTELETQYF
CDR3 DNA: TGTGCCAGCAGTTTCACAGAGCTAGAGACCCAGTACTTC

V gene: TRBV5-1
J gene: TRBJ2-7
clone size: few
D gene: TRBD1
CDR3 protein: CASAADRVLYEQYF
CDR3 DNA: TGCGCCAGCGCCGCGGACAGGGTACTCTACGAGCAGTACTTC

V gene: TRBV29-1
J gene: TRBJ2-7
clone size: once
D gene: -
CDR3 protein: CSVAPRTPYEQYF
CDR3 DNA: TGCAGCGTTGCGCCCAGGACCCCGTACGAGCAGTACTTC

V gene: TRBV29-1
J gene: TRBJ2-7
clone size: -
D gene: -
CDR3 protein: CSVVRDSYEQYF
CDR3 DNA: TGCAGCGTCGTTCGGGACTCCTACGAGCAGTACTTC

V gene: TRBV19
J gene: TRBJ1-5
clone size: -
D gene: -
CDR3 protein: CASNPGSYSNQPQHF
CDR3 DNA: TGTGCCAGTAACCCGGGATCGTATAGCAATCAGCCCCAGCATTTT

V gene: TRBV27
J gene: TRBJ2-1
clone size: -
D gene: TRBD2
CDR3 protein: CASKGLAGKDYNEQFF
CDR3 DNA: TGTGCCAGCAAGGGTCTAGCGGGAAAGGACTACAATGAGCAGTTCTTC

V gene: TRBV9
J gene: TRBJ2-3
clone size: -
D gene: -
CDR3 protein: CASRRGASRADTQYF
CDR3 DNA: TGTGCCAGCCGCCGCGGGGCTAGTCGGGCAGATACGCAGTATTTT

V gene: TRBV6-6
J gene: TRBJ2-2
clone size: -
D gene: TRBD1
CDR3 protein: CASSYVAGGSTGELFF
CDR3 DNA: TGTGCCAGCAGTTATGTGGCAGGGGGTAGCACCGGGGAGCTGTTTTTT

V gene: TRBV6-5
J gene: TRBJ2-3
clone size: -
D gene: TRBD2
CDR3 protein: CASSPSGTVGYTQYF
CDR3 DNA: TGTGCCAGCAGTCCTAGCGGGACGGTCGGTTATACGCAGTATTTT

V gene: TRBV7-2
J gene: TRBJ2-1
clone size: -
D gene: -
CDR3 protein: CASSLRQNNNEQFF
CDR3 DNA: TGTGCCAGCAGCCTCAGGCAAAATAACAATGAGCAGTTCTTC

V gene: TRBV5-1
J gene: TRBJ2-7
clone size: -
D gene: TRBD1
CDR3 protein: CASSPLTGSDEQYF
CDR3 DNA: TGCGCCAGCAGCCCGCTGACAGGGAGCGACGAGCAGTACTTC

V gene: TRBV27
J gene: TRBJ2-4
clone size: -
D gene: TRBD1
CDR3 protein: CASSLWGQGANIQYF
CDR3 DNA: TGTGCCAGCAGTTTATGGGGACAGGGGGCAAACATTCAGTACTTC

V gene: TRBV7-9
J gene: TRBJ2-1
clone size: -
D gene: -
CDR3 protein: CASSFKLGGYEQFF
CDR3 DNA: TGTGCCAGCAGCTTTAAACTTGGCGGCTATGAGCAGTTCTTC

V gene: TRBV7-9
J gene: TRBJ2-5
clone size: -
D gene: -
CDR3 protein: CASSSVQTQYF
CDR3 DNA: TGTGCCAGCAGCTCCGTTCAGACCCAGTACTTC

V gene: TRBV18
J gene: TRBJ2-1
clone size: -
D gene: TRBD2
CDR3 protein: CASSPIGLAGGSYNEQFF
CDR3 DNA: TGTGCCAGCTCACCAATAGGACTAGCGGGAGGTTCCTACAATGAGCAGTTCTTC

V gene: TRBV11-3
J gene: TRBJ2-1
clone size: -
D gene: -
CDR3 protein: CASSPGLSSYNEQFF
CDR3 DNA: TGTGCCAGCAGCCCAGGACTGAGCTCGTACAATGAGCAGTTCTTC

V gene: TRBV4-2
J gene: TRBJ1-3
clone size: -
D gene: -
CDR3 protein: CASSQTGLSGNTIYF
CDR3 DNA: TGTGCCAGCAGCCAGACAGGCCTCTCTGGAAACACCATATATTTT

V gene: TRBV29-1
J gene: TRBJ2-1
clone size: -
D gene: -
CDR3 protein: CSVGGDHEQFF
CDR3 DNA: TGCAGCGTTGGAGGGGACCATGAGCAGTTCTTC

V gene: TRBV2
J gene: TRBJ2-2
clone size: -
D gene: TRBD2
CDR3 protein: CASRVTSGANTGELFF
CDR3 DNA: TGTGCCAGCAGAGTAACTAGCGGAGCGAACACCGGGGAGCTGTTTTTT

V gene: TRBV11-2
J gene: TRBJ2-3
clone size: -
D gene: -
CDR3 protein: CASSPGGIGTDTQYF
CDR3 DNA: TGTGCCAGCAGCCCTGGAGGGATCGGGACAGATACGCAGTATTTT

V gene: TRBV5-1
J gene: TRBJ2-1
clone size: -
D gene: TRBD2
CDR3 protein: CASSLALAGANEQFF
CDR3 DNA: TGCGCCAGCAGCTTGGCATTAGCGGGGGCTAATGAGCAGTTCTTC

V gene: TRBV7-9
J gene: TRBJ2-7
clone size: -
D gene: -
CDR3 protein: CASSLASVGSPYEQYF
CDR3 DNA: TGTGCCAGCAGCTTAGCGTCCGTAGGCAGCCCCTACGAGCAGTACTTC

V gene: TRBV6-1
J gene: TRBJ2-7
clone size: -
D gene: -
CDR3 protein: CASSSRDGYYEQYF
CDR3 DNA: TGTGCCAGCTCTTCCCGGGACGGCTACTACGAGCAGTACTTC

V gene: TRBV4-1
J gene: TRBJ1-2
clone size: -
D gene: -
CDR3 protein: CASSPAGGYGYTF
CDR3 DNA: TGCGCCAGCAGCCCTGCTGGGGGGTACGGCTACACCTTC

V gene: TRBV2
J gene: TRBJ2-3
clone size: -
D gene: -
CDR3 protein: CASSVGGTDTQYF
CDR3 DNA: TGTGCCAGCAGTGTAGGGGGCACAGATACGCAGTATTTT

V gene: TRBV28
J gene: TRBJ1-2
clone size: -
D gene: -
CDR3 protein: CASSFPGGGYTF
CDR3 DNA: TGTGCCAGCAGTTTCCCCGGAGGTGGCTACACCTTC

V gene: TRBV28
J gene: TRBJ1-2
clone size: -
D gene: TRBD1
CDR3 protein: CASKGQLYGYTF
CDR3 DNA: TGTGCCAGCAAGGGACAGCTGTATGGCTACACCTTC

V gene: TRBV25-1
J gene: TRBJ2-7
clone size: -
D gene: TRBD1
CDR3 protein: CASSEWGTGSSYEQYF
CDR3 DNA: TGTGCCAGCAGTGAATGGGGGACAGGGAGCTCCTACGAGCAGTACTTC

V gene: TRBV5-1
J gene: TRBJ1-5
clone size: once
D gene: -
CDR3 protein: CASSSGVGQPQHF
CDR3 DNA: TGCGCCAGCAGCTCAGGGGTAGGTCAGCCCCAGCATTTT

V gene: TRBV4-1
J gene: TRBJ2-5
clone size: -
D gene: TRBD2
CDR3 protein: CASSQESRGSGRWGETQYF
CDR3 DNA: TGCGCCAGCAGCCAAGAGAGCCGGGGTAGCGGGAGATGGGGAGAGACCCAGTACTTC

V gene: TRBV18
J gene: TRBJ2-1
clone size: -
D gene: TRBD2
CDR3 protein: CASSPGLAGANEQFF
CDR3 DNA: TGTGCCAGCTCACCTGGACTAGCGGGAGCTAATGAGCAGTTCTTC